What follows are 27 T cell receptor beta chains derived from one specimen sequenced in a study of T-cell reconstitution after alpha-beta-depleted transplantation in children. Unique molecular identifiers were incorporated during preparation of the TCRbeta library. One entry per CDR3 protein results from TCRdb running MiXCR on the PCR reads. The profile shows 750,000 to 950,000 distinct CDR3 sequences, about 15% of them singletons. This sample comprised PBMCs, mostly from graft donor cells, obtained 360 days after TCRalphabeta/CD19-depleted stem cell transplant. Receptor source: a male patient between 10 and 17 years old who had a stem cell transplant for acute lymphoblastic leukemia, so the T cells may come from the graft donor.

The chain is built from TRBV20-1 and TRBJ2-2, with D tentatively TRBD1 or TRBD2 (5 bases each). The germline CDR1 and CDR2 sequences are DFQATT and SNEGSKA (reference sequence). V was clipped by 3 bases and J by 7 bases, with 12 bases between them. The CDR3 sequence is 13 residues long. The CDR3 sequence: CSASGAQNGELFF. The DNA for the CDR3 is TGCAGTGCTAGCGGGGCGCAGAACGGGGAGCTGTTTTTT.

This clonotype was recorded many times. The chain recombines TRBV7-6 with TRBJ2-3; D gene unclear. V was clipped by 3 bases and J by 4 bases, with 14 bases between them. The CDR3 has 15 residues. Germline V lookup: CDR1 SGHVS, CDR2 FNYEAQ. The CDR3: CASSFEPKGPDTQYF. The CDR3 coding sequence is TGTGCCAGCAGCTTCGAACCCAAAGGGCCAGATACGCAGTATTTT.

This clonotype was counted a few times. The CDR3 bases are TGCGCCAGCAGCTGGGGGGGAGGCAACGAGCAGTACTTC. The encoded protein is CASSWGGGNEQYF. The V call is TRBV5-1, the J call TRBJ2-7; TRBD2 matches 7 bases. The junction had 5 bases not matched to a gene; V was cut back by 3 bases and J by 5 bases. CDR1 and CDR2 from the germline V gene are SGHRS and YFSETQ. The length of the CDR3 is 13 residues.

This clonotype appeared a few times. The chain couples TRBV7-9 to TRBJ2-4; D unresolved. This CDR3 is 14 amino acids long. The V end was cut by 8 bases, the J end by 2 bases, with 13 bases between. Germline lookup yields CDR1 SEHNR and CDR2 FQNEAQ (reference sequence). The CDR3 nucleotides read TGTGCCAGCGACGAGGACGAATCCAAAAACATTCAGTACTTC. This translates into CASDEDESKNIQYF.

This clonotype appeared many times. J is TRBJ2-7 and V is TRBV20-1; D is unclear. Per germline, CDR1 DFQATT and CDR2 SNEGSKA (reference sequence). Trimming stripped 3 bases from V and 6 bases from J, with 6 bases between. The CDR3 has 10 residues. The chain's CDR3 is CSASKGEQYF. In nucleotides, the CDR3 is TGCAGTGCTAGCAAGGGCGAGCAGTACTTC.

J is TRBJ2-4 and V is TRBV29-1, with TRBD2 matching 8 bases. CDR3 length: 15 residues. Germline CDR1 and CDR2: SQVTM and ANQGSEA. V trimming: 4 bases; J trimming: 1 base; junction bases outside the gene matches: 6. CDR3: CSVVRGATAKNIQYF. The CDR3 nucleotides read TGCAGCGTTGTGCGGGGGGCGACGGCCAAAAACATTCAGTACTTC.

The J gene is TRBJ1-1, the V gene TRBV5-1, with D maybe TRBD1 (5 bases). Germline V lookup: CDR1 SGHRS, CDR2 YFSETQ. The CDR3 loop spans 13 amino acids. V was clipped by 0 bases and J by 8 bases, with 11 bases between them. The CDR3 is CASSLGAGQEAFF. The CDR3 coding sequence is TGCGCCAGCAGCTTGGGTGCAGGGCAGGAAGCTTTCTTT.

The rearrangement links TRBV2 to TRBJ1-4; TRBD1 aligns across 9 bases. The CDR3 spans 16 residues. Germline-derived CDR1 and CDR2 are SNHLY and FYNNEI. V lost 5 bases to trimming and J lost 4 bases; unmatched junction nucleotides: 8. In nucleotides, the CDR3 is TGTGCCAGCAGTTCGAGCCCGGGACAGGGTAATGAAAAACTGTTTTTT. Translating it yields CASSSSPGQGNEKLFF.

This clonotype was observed a few times. The gene calls are TRBV6-2 or TRBV6-3 and TRBJ2-3; D gene ambiguous. V was pared by 0 bases and J by 6 bases, with 7 bases between. The CDR3 has 13 residues. Looked up from germline, CDR1 is MNHEY and CDR2 is SVGEGT. CDR3 coding DNA: TGTGCCAGCAGTTACTCGAACTTGGATACGCAGTATTTT. Translated, it gives CASSYSNLDTQYF.

There are many counts of this clonotype. This chain uses TRBV12-3 or TRBV12-4 with TRBJ2-7, with D possibly being TRBD1 or TRBD2 (5 bases each). V was cut by 4 bases and J by 7 bases, with 8 bases left in between. The CDR3 spans 11 residues. The CDR3 here is CASSWGSEQYF. CDR3 in DNA: TGTGCCAGCAGTTGGGGGTCTGAGCAGTACTTC.

This clonotype was detected a few times. J is TRBJ2-2 and V is TRBV7-9; TRBD2 agrees at 8 bases. The V gene's germline CDR1 is SEHNR and CDR2 FQNEAQ (reference sequence). This CDR3 has 16 amino acids. Trimming removed 5 bases from V and 4 bases from J; junction bases left unmatched: 9. This CDR3 reads CASSPGGARFTGELFF. CDR3 nucleotides: TGTGCCAGCAGCCCCGGGGGGGCGAGGTTCACCGGGGAGCTGTTTTTT.

The sample holds a few counts of this clonotype. The genes are TRBV20-1 and TRBJ2-1; D may be TRBD2 (6 bases). The germline V gene has CDR1 DFQATT and CDR2 SNEGSKA (reference sequence). There are 17 residues in the CDR3. The V end was cut by 1 base, the J end by 6 bases, with 22 bases between. Here the CDR3 reads CSARGLVLAMITNEQFF. The DNA for the CDR3 is TGCAGTGCTAGAGGTCTCGTACTAGCCATGATAACCAATGAGCAGTTCTTC.

The genes are TRBV5-1 and TRBJ2-4; the D is unclear. Trimming cost V 1 base and J 0 bases, with 14 bases left between them. CDR3 size: 17 residues. In germline, CDR1 is SGHRS, CDR2 YFSETQ. The CDR3 region is CASSLRAAPIAKNIQYF. The CDR3 coding sequence is TGCGCCAGCAGCTTGAGGGCAGCACCTATAGCCAAAAACATTCAGTACTTC. Supplemented by reference TRBV5-1 and TRBJ2-4, the full variable domain reads KAGVTQTPRYLIKTRGQQVTLSCSPISGHRSVSWYQQTPGQGLQFLFEYFSETQRNKGNFPGRFSGRQFSNSRSEMNVSTLELGDSALYLCASSLRAAPIAKNIQYFGAGTRLSVL.

J is TRBJ2-7 and V is TRBV12-2. TRBV12-2 is a documented pseudogene. The CDR3 is made up of 15 amino acids. DNA of the CDR3: TGTGCAAGTCCCTTGGGGTTCCCCAGCTCCTACGAGCAGTACTTC. It yields the protein CASPLGFPSSYEQYF.

V is TRBV2 and J is TRBJ1-2, with 7 nucleotides matching TRBD1. The V and J ends lost 2 bases and 0 bases, in that order; junction bases with no gene match: 9. This CDR3 has 17 amino acids. The germline V gene has CDR1 SNHLY and CDR2 FYNNEI. This chain's CDR3 is CASSERTRQGSNYGYTF. CDR3 nucleotide sequence: TGTGCCAGCAGTGAAAGGACCAGACAGGGCTCTAACTATGGCTACACCTTC.

V and J are TRBV29-1 and TRBJ2-7, with 7 positions matching TRBD2. CDR1 is SQVTM and CDR2 is ANQGSEA in the germline V gene. The CDR3 covers 15 residues. V trimming: 7 bases; J trimming: 0 bases; junction bases outside the gene matches: 12. CDR3 in amino acids: CSALREGSSSYEQYF. DNA of the CDR3: TGCAGCGCTCTGAGGGAGGGCTCGAGCTCCTACGAGCAGTACTTC.

The rearrangement uses TRBV5-5 and TRBJ2-1, with TRBD2 identical over 11 bases. CDR3 length: 16 amino acids. Germline-derived CDR1 and CDR2 are SGHKS and YYEKEE (reference sequence). V lost 4 bases, J lost 1 base, and 4 bases stayed unmatched. The CDR3 protein is CASSVLAGGSYNEQFF. CDR3 sequence (DNA): TGTGCCAGCAGCGTGTTAGCGGGAGGGTCCTACAATGAGCAGTTCTTC.

The V call is TRBV10-3, the J call TRBJ2-3; 11 bases are shared with TRBD2. The ends lost 5 bases at V and 4 bases at J; junction bases unmatched: 2. Germline CDR1 and CDR2: ENHRY and SYGVKD. This CDR3 is built from 14 residues. CDR3 nucleotides: TGTGCCATCAGTATAGCGGGAGGGTCAGATACGCAGTATTTT. Translation gives CAISIAGGSDTQYF.

This clonotype was found a few times. The chain recombines TRBV6-1 with TRBJ2-6; maybe TRBD1 (5 bases). With 5 bases removed from V and 3 bases from J, the gap between germline ends came to 11 bases. The CDR3 consists of 15 residues. CDR1 MNHNS and CDR2 SASEGT come from the germline V gene. The CDR3 coding sequence is TGTGCCAGCAGTCCCCAGGGTGATGGGGCCAACGTCCTGACTTTC. It yields the protein CASSPQGDGANVLTF.

The chain employs TRBV7-9 and TRBJ2-1; possibly TRBD1 or TRBD2 for D (6 bases each). The V end was cut by 4 bases, the J end by 5 bases, with 21 bases between. This CDR3 region has 17 residues. Germline V gene sequence: CDR1 SEHNR, CDR2 FQNEAQ (reference sequence). The CDR3 is CASSYLILRDTNNEQFF. CDR3 coding DNA: TGTGCCAGCAGCTATCTGATACTGCGGGACACAAACAATGAGCAGTTCTTC.

This chain uses TRBV9 with TRBJ2-7, with D possibly matching TRBD1 (7 bases). CDR1 is SGDLS and CDR2 is YYNGEE in the germline V gene. The CDR3 covers 15 residues. Deletions cut 4 bases from V and 2 bases from J, with 16 bases between. CDR3 loop: CASSPGGITPYEQYF. CDR3 coding DNA: TGTGCCAGCAGCCCAGGGGGGATTACACCCTACGAGCAGTACTTC.

The CDR3 sequence is CASSPGRLAGVGELFF. Written as DNA, the CDR3 is TGTGCCAGCAGTCCGGGGAGGCTAGCGGGAGTCGGGGAGCTGTTTTTT. The chain has TRBV12-3 or TRBV12-4 and TRBJ2-2; 10 bases fit TRBD2. The CDR3 runs to 16 residues. V was clipped by 5 bases and J by 7 bases; unmatched bases: 10.

The chain employs TRBV6-5 and TRBJ2-2, with a weak D call TRBD2 (6 bases). V was cut by 1 base and J by 5 bases, with 11 bases left in between. CDR1 is MNHEY, CDR2 SVGAGI, per germline. The CDR3 sequence is 15 residues long. CDR3 in amino acids: CASSYLAAGTGELFF. The CDR3 coding sequence is TGTGCCAGCAGTTACTTGGCCGCGGGGACCGGGGAGCTGTTTTTT.

This clonotype was seen only a few times. The chain employs TRBV5-1 and TRBJ2-1, with D perhaps TRBD2 (5 bases). The germline V gene has CDR1 SGHRS and CDR2 YFSETQ. V lost 1 base and J 8 bases, leaving 13 bases between the germline ends. The CDR3 totals 14 residues. The CDR3 protein is CASSLPGTRDEQFF. CDR3 DNA sequence: TGCGCCAGCAGCTTGCCTGGAACTAGGGATGAGCAGTTCTTC. The variable domain in full, completed from reference TRBV5-1 and TRBJ2-1, reads KAGVTQTPRYLIKTRGQQVTLSCSPISGHRSVSWYQQTPGQGLQFLFEYFSETQRNKGNFPGRFSGRQFSNSRSEMNVSTLELGDSALYLCASSLPGTRDEQFFGPGTRLTVL.

The chain combines TRBV11-1 with TRBJ2-1, with a tentative D call TRBD2 (6 bases). Germline values: CDR1 SGHAT, CDR2 FQDESV (reference sequence). This CDR3 spans 20 amino acids. Trimming pared 4 bases from V and 7 bases from J, leaving 32 bases between. CDR3 bases: TGTGCCAGCAGCTCCGGCGGACGATCTTTTAGAGGGAGCCGGGAGAATGAGCAGTTCTTC. Translated: CASSSGGRSFRGSRENEQFF.

The chain uses TRBV12-5 and TRBJ1-5, with unresolved D. V dropped 1 base and J dropped 3 bases, with 13 bases sitting between them. The germline V gene has CDR1 LGHNT and CDR2 FRNRAP. There are 16 residues in the CDR3. The chain's CDR3 is CASGLGLLGDNQPQHF. CDR3 nucleotides: TGTGCTAGTGGTTTGGGACTTCTTGGGGACAATCAGCCCCAGCATTTT.

The J gene is TRBJ2-1, the V gene TRBV6-2 or TRBV6-3; D not resolved. The length of the CDR3 is 13 residues. V lost 10 bases and J 10 bases, leaving 20 bases between the germline ends. Germline assignment: CDR1 MNHEY and CDR2 SVGEGT. The CDR3 DNA reads as TGTGCCACACGTGAGGTGGCCGCAAGGGAGCAGTTCTTC. This sequence encodes CATREVAAREQFF.